These 6 T cell receptor beta chains came from one sample sequenced in a study of T cell repertoires in cytomegalovirus infection (dated by TCRdb to the late 2010s). TCRdb shows the sequencer as Illumina HiSeq 1500. TCRdb reprocessing: public reads trimmed at Q25 with fastp, clones called with MiXCR, in-frame beta chains kept. Each record represents a unique CDR3 protein, reported with the most common genes and DNA among its rows. This sample comprises 830,000 or so distinct CDR3 sequences, roughly 33% of them detected only once. Clones ranked in the top ten supply around 11% of the sample. Their specific antigens are unknown. The intended sense of this specimen's treatment or condition label: in vitro stimulation with specific CMV peptide epitopes to enrich CMV-specific T cells. Sequenced here: cultured CD8+ T cells from PBMCs, sampled from culture after CMV antigen stimulation. These receptors came from a human donor in good health (CMV status not recorded). Some clones in this sample may be carry-over from other donors' samples.

This clonotype was seen many times. The CDR3 region is CASSLGTAWGYTF. Here the CDR3 DNA reads TGTGCCAGCAGCCTCGGGACAGCATGGGGCTACACCTTC. The V gene is TRBV7-9, the J gene TRBJ1-2, with TRBD1 matching over 7 bases. The CDR3 spans 13 residues. CDR1 is SEHNR and CDR2 is FQNEAQ in the germline V gene (reference sequence). Germline trimming cut 5 bases from V and 8 bases from J; bases unmatched to any gene: 8.

Written as DNA, the CDR3 is TGTGCCAGCAGTTTAACCTACGGCCGAGAGACCCAGTACTTC. As protein: CASSLTYGRETQYF. This chain uses TRBV28 with TRBJ2-5; the D is unclear. V lost 2 bases to trimming and J lost 4 bases, with 11 bases between them. The CDR3 length is 14 residues. Germline assignment: CDR1 MDHEN and CDR2 SYDVKM.

This clonotype was counted a few times. The chain carries TRBV28 and TRBJ1-1, with no clear D. Germline V gene data show CDR1 as MDHEN and CDR2 as SYDVKM. The CDR3 has 14 residues. Trimming took off 6 bases at V and 0 bases at J, with 11 bases between the two ends. The CDR3 region is CASRTGNMNTEAFF. In DNA form, the CDR3 reads TGTGCCAGCAGAACGGGAAATATGAACACTGAAGCTTTCTTT.

The V gene is TRBV4-1, the J gene TRBJ1-6, with D uncertain. The CDR3 is 17 amino acids. The germline V gene has CDR1 MGHRA and CDR2 YSYEKL. The ends were cut back, 0 bases at V and 7 bases at J, with 16 bases in the middle. CDR3 amino acids: CASSQDYVPRANSPLHF. CDR3 DNA: TGCGCCAGCAGCCAAGATTACGTCCCGAGGGCAAATTCACCCCTCCACTTT.

This clonotype has at least ten counts. The chain employs TRBV7-6 and TRBJ1-1; D not certain. V lost 5 bases to trimming and J lost 1 base, with 8 bases between them. Germline V gene data show CDR1 as SGHVS and CDR2 as FNYEAQ. The CDR3 loop spans 13 amino acids. For the CDR3, the DNA is TGTGCCAGCAGCACTTACGCGAACACTGAAGCTTTCTTT. This sequence encodes CASSTYANTEAFF.

This clonotype has more than one count but fewer than ten. In DNA, the CDR3 is TGTGCCAGCAGTTTATTGGCAGGGCAAGGAGCAGATACGCAGTATTTT. It specifies CASSLLAGQGADTQYF. The V gene is TRBV27, the J gene TRBJ2-3, with D possibly being TRBD1 (5 bases). Germline V gene data show CDR1 as MNHEY and CDR2 as SMNVEV (reference sequence). The CDR3 length is 16 residues. The V and J ends lost 1 base and 4 bases respectively, with 15 bases between them.